These T cell receptor beta chains were read from a single sample in a study of preoperative IRX-2 immunotherapy in early breast cancer. The repertoire was sequenced with immunoSEQ multiplex PCR; TCRdb's copy has only in-frame clones and lacks some. Of about 38,000 clones in the sample, roughly 80% are singletons; the top ten hold around 1.5%. The source material was lymph node tissue, sampled after IRX-2 immunotherapy. The receptors shown here come from a human donor with breast cancer. The CDR3 runs from the conserved cysteine through the conserved F or W. Fields, in order: CDR3 protein, CDR3 DNA, D gene, J gene, V gene, clone size. A D gene is named only where the DNA matches it firmly. Not every row has a clone size; where given, it reads once, few, many or a size class.

CASSYDAGTYYEQYF | TGTGCCAGCAGTTACGACGCGGGAACATACTACGAGCAGTACTTC | . | TRBJ2-7 | TRBV6-8 | .
CASKLTGTGTGELFF | TGTGCCAGCAAGTTAACCGGGACAGGGACCGGGGAGCTGTTTTTT | TRBD1 | TRBJ2-2 | TRBV6-8 | once
CASSPPIGLSYEQYF | TGTGCCAGCAGCCCGCCTATTGGGCTCTCCTACGAGCAGTACTTC | . | TRBJ2-7 | TRBV11-3 | .
CASIRTSGGVRSYEQYF | TGTGCAAGTATCAGGACTAGCGGGGGGGTACGCTCCTACGAGCAGTACTTC | . | TRBJ2-7 | TRBV12-2 | .
CAWSSGNTIYF | TGTGCCTGGAGTTCTGGAAACACCATATATTTT | . | TRBJ1-3 | TRBV30 | once
CASSPNAGGTEAFF | TGTGCCAGCAGTCCAAATGCGGGGGGGACTGAAGCTTTCTTT | . | TRBJ1-1 | TRBV6-8 | .
CASSLVGGANEAFF | TGTGCCAGCAGCTTAGTAGGGGGCGCAAATGAAGCTTTCTTT | TRBD1 | TRBJ1-1 | TRBV11-3 | .
CASSLLTSNQPQHF | TGTGCCAGCAGTTTATTGACCAGCAATCAGCCCCAGCATTTT | . | TRBJ1-5 | TRBV28 | .
CASSGRDSGKGGSGNTIYF | TGTGCCAGCAGTGGCCGGGACAGCGGGAAAGGAGGGTCTGGAAACACCATATATTTT | TRBD1 | TRBJ1-3 | TRBV7-4 | .
CASSFGTGGDTQYF | TGTGCCAGCAGCTTCGGGACAGGAGGAGATACGCAGTATTTT | TRBD1 | TRBJ2-3 | TRBV7-6 | .
CASRPGQPNTEAFF | TGCGCCAGCAGGCCGGGACAACCGAACACTGAAGCTTTCTTT | . | TRBJ1-1 | TRBV1 | .
CASSPGQGSSSGANVLTF | TGTGCCAGCTCACCCGGACAGGGCTCCAGCTCTGGGGCCAACGTCCTGACTTTC | TRBD1 | TRBJ2-6 | TRBV18 | few
CASSLDRVGTEAFF | TGTGCCAGCAGCCTGGACAGGGTCGGGACTGAAGCTTTCTTT | TRBD1 | TRBJ1-1 | TRBV7-6 | .
CASSQGHGTGDTEAFF | TGCGCCAGCAGCCAAGGGCACGGAACAGGCGATACTGAAGCTTTCTTT | . | TRBJ1-1 | TRBV23-1 | .
CASSSIGRGYTF | TGTGCCAGCAGTTCGATCGGTAGGGGCTACACCTTC | . | TRBJ1-2 | TRBV6-8 | .
CASSTPRDSYGYTF | TGTGCCAGCAGCACACCCAGGGACAGTTATGGCTACACCTTC | TRBD1 | TRBJ1-2 | TRBV11-3 | .
CSALTGANNEQFF | TGCAGCGCGTTGACAGGGGCTAACAATGAGCAGTTCTTC | TRBD1 | TRBJ2-1 | TRBV29-1 | .
CASSSGLAGVEQFF | TGCGCCAGCAGCTCGGGACTAGCGGGGGTGGAGCAGTTCTTC | TRBD2 | TRBJ2-1 | TRBV5-1 | .
CASLDPPKNTEAFF | TGTGCCAGCCTCGACCCCCCAAAAAACACTGAAGCTTTCTTT | . | TRBJ1-1 | TRBV19 | .
CASSLPTGRSYNSPLHF | TGTGCCAGCAGCCTACCGACAGGACGCTCCTATAATTCACCCCTCCACTTT | . | TRBJ1-6 | TRBV7-6 | .
CASSKGDRGSSEAFF | TGTGCTAGCAGCAAAGGGGACAGGGGAAGCTCTGAAGCTTTCTTT | TRBD1 | TRBJ1-1 | TRBV11-3 | once
CASRHRATGHNEQFF | TGTGCCAGCAGACACAGGGCGACCGGTCACAATGAGCAGTTCTTC | . | TRBJ2-1 | TRBV6-8 | .
CASSSSRGGKAFF | TGTGCCAGCAGCTCCTCCCGAGGGGGCAAGGCTTTCTTT | TRBD1 | TRBJ1-1 | TRBV7-1 | .
CASTKGTGDSNQPQHF | TGTGCCAGCACCAAAGGGACAGGGGATAGCAATCAGCCCCAGCATTTT | TRBD1 | TRBJ1-5 | TRBV6-8 | .
CSVESGGSLGYTF | TGCAGCGTTGAATCCGGGGGGTCTCTTGGCTACACCTTC | . | TRBJ1-2 | TRBV29-1 | .
CASSYPQLSTDTQYF | TGTGCCAGCAGTTACCCTCAGCTAAGCACAGATACGCAGTATTTT | . | TRBJ2-3 | TRBV6-8 | .
CASSPGQGASYGYTF | TGTGCCAGCAGTCCTGGACAGGGAGCTAGCTATGGCTACACCTTC | TRBD1 | TRBJ1-2 | TRBV6-8 | .
CASSLTSGRLNQPQHF | TGTGCCAGCAGTTTAACATCGGGACGGCTCAATCAGCCCCAGCATTTT | . | TRBJ1-5 | TRBV28 | .
CASSLNLPPRGGGGTEAFF | TGCGCCAGCAGCCTAAACCTCCCGCCGAGGGGCGGCGGGGGTACTGAAGCTTTCTTT | . | TRBJ1-1 | TRBV5-1 | .
CASSPPRGSQGGTGELFF | TGTGCCAGCTCACCACCGCGCGGAAGTCAAGGGGGCACCGGGGAGCTGTTTTTT | . | TRBJ2-2 | TRBV18 | few
CTSSFRGEKPQHF | TGTACCAGCAGTTTCAGAGGGGAGAAGCCCCAGCATTTT | . | TRBJ1-5 | TRBV22-1 | .
CASSIRDDNEQFF | TGTGCCAGTAGTATCAGGGACGACAATGAGCAGTTCTTC | . | TRBJ2-1 | TRBV19 | .
CSAAFRDSGNTIYF | TGCAGCGCCGCGTTCCGGGACAGTGGAAACACCATATATTTT | TRBD1 | TRBJ1-3 | TRBV29-1 | .
CASSPLNRDLGTGSTDTQYF | TGTGCCAGCAGCCCCCTGAATCGGGACTTGGGGACTGGTAGCACAGATACGCAGTATTTT | . | TRBJ2-3 | TRBV6-8 | .
CASREQGTGNTIYF | TGTGCCAGCAGGGAACAGGGGACGGGAAACACCATATATTTT | TRBD1 | TRBJ1-3 | TRBV28 | .
CASTPGSVNTEAFF | TGTGCCAGCACCCCGGGGTCGGTGAACACTGAAGCTTTCTTT | . | TRBJ1-1 | TRBV6-8 | .
CASSGGPNEQFF | TGTGCCAGCAGTGGGGGACCCAATGAGCAGTTCTTC | . | TRBJ2-1 | TRBV6-7 | .
CSVDRWGQGIYQETQYF | TGCAGCGTTGATCGGTGGGGACAGGGGATTTACCAAGAGACCCAGTACTTC | TRBD1 | TRBJ2-5 | TRBV29-1 | .
CASSLQRFYEKLFF | TGTGCCAGCAGTCTACAGAGATTTTATGAAAAACTGTTTTTT | . | TRBJ1-4 | TRBV28 | .
CASSGQGSQPQHF | TGTGCCAGTAGTGGCCAGGGGTCTCAGCCCCAGCATTTT | . | TRBJ1-5 | TRBV19 | .
CSVVVAPGTEAFF | TGCAGCGTTGTTGTGGCTCCCGGCACTGAAGCTTTCTTT | . | TRBJ1-1 | TRBV29-1 | .
CASSRQAGANVLTF | TGTGCCAGCAGCCGACAGGCTGGGGCCAACGTCCTGACTTTC | . | TRBJ2-6 | TRBV11-3 | once
CASSPEVSGDYEQYF | TGTGCCAGCAGCCCCGAAGTTTCAGGGGACTACGAGCAGTACTTC | . | TRBJ2-7 | TRBV11-1 | few
CASSHPMAGTGHYGYTF | TGTGCCAGCAGTCACCCTATGGCGGGGACAGGGCACTATGGCTACACCTTC | TRBD1 | TRBJ1-2 | TRBV28 | once
CASSYERGSTEKLFF | TGTGCCAGCAGTTACGAAAGGGGATCAACTGAAAAACTGTTTTTT | . | TRBJ1-4 | TRBV6-8 | .
CASISRDRVAEAFF | TGTGCCAGCATCTCACGTGACAGGGTAGCTGAAGCTTTCTTT | TRBD1 | TRBJ1-1 | TRBV6-8 | .
CASSYPLRQGNTEAFF | TGTGCCAGCAGTTACCCTCTACGACAGGGGAACACTGAAGCTTTCTTT | TRBD1 | TRBJ1-1 | TRBV6-8 | few
CASTGQGSYEQYF | TGTGCCAGCACCGGACAGGGGTCGTACGAGCAGTACTTC | TRBD1 | TRBJ2-7 | TRBV6-8 | .
CASRGQGRGVPFDGYTF | TGTGCCAGCAGGGGCCAAGGCAGGGGAGTCCCCTTCGATGGCTACACCTTC | . | TRBJ1-2 | TRBV28 | .
CASSPTGGRNEQYF | TGTGCCAGTAGTCCGACAGGGGGCCGTAACGAGCAGTACTTC | TRBD1 | TRBJ2-7 | TRBV19 | .
CASRTGGDTDTQYF | TGTGCCAGCAGGACAGGGGGAGACACAGATACGCAGTATTTT | TRBD1 | TRBJ2-3 | TRBV6-8 | few
CACQPMGSVAYGYTF | TGTGCCTGCCAACCTATGGGGTCTGTTGCCTATGGCTACACCTTC | . | TRBJ1-2 | TRBV30 | .
CASSRAGPCYGYTF | TGCGCCAGCAGTCGTGCAGGGCCATGCTATGGCTACACCTTC | . | TRBJ1-2 | TRBV23-1 | .
CASVHRATGSNEQFF | TGTGCCAGCGTCCATAGGGCGACAGGGTCTAATGAGCAGTTCTTC | TRBD1 | TRBJ2-1 | TRBV28 | .
CASSENLAGGIYEQYF | TGTGCCAGTAGTGAAAATCTAGCGGGGGGCATCTACGAGCAGTACTTC | TRBD2 | TRBJ2-7 | TRBV19 | .
CASSLVSGGGSPLHF | TGTGCCAGCAGCTTGGTGTCAGGGGGGGGTTCACCCCTCCACTTT | TRBD1 | TRBJ1-6 | TRBV11-3 | .
CASSIPGVNYGYTF | TGTGCCAGTAGTATCCCGGGCGTCAACTATGGCTACACCTTC | . | TRBJ1-2 | TRBV19 | .
CASSLRQLNSPLHF | TGTGCCAGCAGCTTGAGGCAGCTCAATTCACCCCTCCACTTT | . | TRBJ1-6 | TRBV7-5 | .